This TCR beta chain originates from a study of blood T cell repertoires in COVID-19 (dated by TCRdb to the early 2020s). Regarding the study in general: The collaborator samples originated in the United States, Italy and Spain and spanned the acute and convalescent phases of COVID-19. The sample metadata nearly always contained a de-identified subject ID, COVID-19 status, age in years and sex. The repertoires were made available in a free public database intended to serve as a resource for research on the immune response to SARS-CoV-2. Samples were obtained from the ongoing ImmuneRACE study (first 160 participants) and from over 1,000 subjects provided by 6 global collaborators. Deeply sampled blood TCRbeta repertoires from subjects exposed to, actively infected with, or recovered from COVID-19 were included in the dataset. The prospective study material was composed of cDNA or gDNA derived from T cells, B-cell-depleted T cells, or PBMCs. HLA class I and class II types, where available, came from metadata supplied by the sample provider rather than from assay-based typing.

Note on this clone: The target of this receptor is not known. No base quality information exists; no much larger clone differs at one position.

General study outcomes and caveats: How much clinical and demographic metadata was included differed by source and by participant, and the metadata was provided uncurated.

Collaborating institutions collected whole blood in K2EDTA tubes following their own protocols. For TCRbeta analysis, collaborator samples were shipped as frozen whole blood, as isolated PBMCs, or as DNA extracted from either sample type. TCRbeta CDR3 regions were amplified from genomic DNA using the immunoSEQ Assay, a bias-controlled multiplex PCR. In the source study's methods: Nucleated cell counts per sample were estimated from amplification of reference gene primers within the assay. To quantify the absolute abundance of each unique TCRbeta CDR3 rearrangement, sequence reads were collapsed and filtered. For each sample, productive Simpson clonality was calculated as the square root of Simpson's diversity index over productive rearrangements. What TCRdb holds here is the immuneACCESS table cut down to in-frame rearrangements. Part of the clones is not present; checked against another copy, under half of the missing clones reflect an unresolved V gene, and the others are unexplained. The V and J calls and clone size are taken from that table; D and trimming were inferred from the DNA. Across this sample there are under 250,000 clones, with around 78% seen only once. The top ten clonotypes cover about 2.5% of the sample.

CDR1 and CDR2 are drawn from the germline V gene: MDHEN, SYDVKM. V and J are trimmed by 7 bases and 7 bases, and the gene matches miss 12 bases of the junction. The cysteine opens and the phenylalanine closes a CDR3 of 16 amino acids. Only CDR3 DNA remains: 48 bases, in frame from the first base. The sample taken for sequencing was peripheral blood. This clonotype was obtained from a woman aged 65 to 85 with active or convalescent COVID-19. The V and J segments used are TRBV28 and TRBJ2-2, with TRBD1 matching 10 junction bases. The bases are TGTGCCAGCAAGGGGTCCGGGACAGGGGAGGTCGGGGAGCTGTTTTTT. Its translation is CASKGSGTGEVGELFF.